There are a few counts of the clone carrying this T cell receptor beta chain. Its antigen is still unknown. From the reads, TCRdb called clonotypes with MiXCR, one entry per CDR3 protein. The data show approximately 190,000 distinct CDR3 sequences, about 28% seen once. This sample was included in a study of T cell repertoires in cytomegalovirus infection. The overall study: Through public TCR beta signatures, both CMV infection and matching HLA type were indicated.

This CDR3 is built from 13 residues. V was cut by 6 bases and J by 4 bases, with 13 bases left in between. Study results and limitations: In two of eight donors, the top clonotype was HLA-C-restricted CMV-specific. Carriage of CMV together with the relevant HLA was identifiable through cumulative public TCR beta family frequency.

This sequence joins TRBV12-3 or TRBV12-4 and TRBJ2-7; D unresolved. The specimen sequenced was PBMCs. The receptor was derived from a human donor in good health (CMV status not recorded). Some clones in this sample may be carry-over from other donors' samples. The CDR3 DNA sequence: TGTGCCAGCAGCCTCTGGGGTCGGTACGAGCAGTACTTC. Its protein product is CASSLWGRYEQYF.